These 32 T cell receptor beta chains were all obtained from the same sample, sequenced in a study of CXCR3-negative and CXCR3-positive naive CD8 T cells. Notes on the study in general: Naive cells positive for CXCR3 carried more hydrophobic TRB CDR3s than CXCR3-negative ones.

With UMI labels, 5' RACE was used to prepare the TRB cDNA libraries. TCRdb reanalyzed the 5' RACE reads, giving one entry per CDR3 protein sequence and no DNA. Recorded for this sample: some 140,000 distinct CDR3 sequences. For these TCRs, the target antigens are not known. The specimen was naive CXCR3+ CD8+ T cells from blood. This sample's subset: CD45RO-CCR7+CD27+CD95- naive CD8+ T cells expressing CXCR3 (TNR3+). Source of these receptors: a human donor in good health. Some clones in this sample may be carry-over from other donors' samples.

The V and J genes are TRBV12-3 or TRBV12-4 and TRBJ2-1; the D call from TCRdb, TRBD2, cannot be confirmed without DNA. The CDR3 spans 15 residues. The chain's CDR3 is CASTSLEGESYEQFF.

The CDR3 spells CATSRVIAGAYEQYF. The chain couples TRBV15 to TRBJ2-7; absent DNA, TCRdb's TRBD2 call cannot be checked. CDR1 LNHNV and CDR2 YYDKDF come from the germline V gene (reference sequence). This CDR3 has 15 residues.

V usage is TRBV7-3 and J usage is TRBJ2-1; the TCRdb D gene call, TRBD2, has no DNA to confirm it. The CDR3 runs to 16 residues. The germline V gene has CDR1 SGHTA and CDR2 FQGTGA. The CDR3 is CASSAKLAGVPNEQFF.

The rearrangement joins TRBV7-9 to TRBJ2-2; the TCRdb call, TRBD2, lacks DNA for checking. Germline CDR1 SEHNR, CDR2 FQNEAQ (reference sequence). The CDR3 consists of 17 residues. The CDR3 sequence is CASSSPERGGQDGELFF. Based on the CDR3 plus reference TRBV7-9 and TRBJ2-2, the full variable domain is DTGVSQNPRHKITKRGQNVTFRCDPISEHNRLYWYRQTLGQGPEFLTYFQNEAQLEKSRLLSDRFSAERPKGSFSTLEIQRTEQGDSAMYLCASSSPERGGQDGELFFGEGSRLTVL.

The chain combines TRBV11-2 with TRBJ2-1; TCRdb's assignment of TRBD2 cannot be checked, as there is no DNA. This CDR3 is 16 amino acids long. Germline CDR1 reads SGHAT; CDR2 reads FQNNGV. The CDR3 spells CASSKTSGRGYNEQFF.

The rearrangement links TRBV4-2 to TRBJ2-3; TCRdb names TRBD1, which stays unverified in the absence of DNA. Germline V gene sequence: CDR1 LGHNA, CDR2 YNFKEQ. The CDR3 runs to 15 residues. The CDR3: CASSPRGGDTDTQYF.

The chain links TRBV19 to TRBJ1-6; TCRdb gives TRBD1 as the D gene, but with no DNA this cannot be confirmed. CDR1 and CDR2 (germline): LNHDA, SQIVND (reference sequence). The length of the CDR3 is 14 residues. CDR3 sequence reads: CASSEAGTAFPLHF.

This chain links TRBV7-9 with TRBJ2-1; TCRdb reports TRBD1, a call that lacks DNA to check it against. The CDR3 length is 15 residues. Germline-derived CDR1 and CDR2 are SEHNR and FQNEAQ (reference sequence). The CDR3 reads CASSSRDSSYNEQFF.

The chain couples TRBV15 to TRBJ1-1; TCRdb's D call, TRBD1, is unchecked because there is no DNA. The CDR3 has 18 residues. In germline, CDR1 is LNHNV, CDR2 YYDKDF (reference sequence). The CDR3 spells CATSSVGLATRGSGEAFF.

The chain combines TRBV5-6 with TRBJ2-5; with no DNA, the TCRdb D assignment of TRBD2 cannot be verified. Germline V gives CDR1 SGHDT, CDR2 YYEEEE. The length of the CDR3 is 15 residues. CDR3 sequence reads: CASSRGLAGVETQYF.

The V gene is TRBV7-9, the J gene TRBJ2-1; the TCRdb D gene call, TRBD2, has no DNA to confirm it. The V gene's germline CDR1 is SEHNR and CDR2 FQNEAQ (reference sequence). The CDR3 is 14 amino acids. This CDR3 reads CASRRAGEIYEQFF.

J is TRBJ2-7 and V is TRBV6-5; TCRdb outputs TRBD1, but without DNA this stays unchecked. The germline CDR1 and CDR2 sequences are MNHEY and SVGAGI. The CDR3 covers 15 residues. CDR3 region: CASSLTGQAVYEQYF.

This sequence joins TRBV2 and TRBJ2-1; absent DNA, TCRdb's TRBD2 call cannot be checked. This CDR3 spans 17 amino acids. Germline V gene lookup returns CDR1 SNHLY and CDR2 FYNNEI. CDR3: CASSEYLAGTPYNEQFF.

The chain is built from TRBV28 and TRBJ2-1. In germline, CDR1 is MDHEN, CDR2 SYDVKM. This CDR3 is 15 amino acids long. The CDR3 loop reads CASSTDRGSYNEQFF.

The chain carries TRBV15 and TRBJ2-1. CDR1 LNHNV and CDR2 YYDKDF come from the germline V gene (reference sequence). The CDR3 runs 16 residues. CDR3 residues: CATSRDPGSSYNEQFF.

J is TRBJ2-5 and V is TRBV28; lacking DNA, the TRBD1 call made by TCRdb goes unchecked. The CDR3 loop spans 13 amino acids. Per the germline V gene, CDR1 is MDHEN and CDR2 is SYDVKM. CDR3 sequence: CASSLGGEETQHF.

The CDR3 is CASSPSRGIPGQYF. V gene TRBV5-5 combines with J gene TRBJ2-7; the TCRdb D gene call, TRBD1, has no DNA to confirm it. Germline CDR1 reads SGHKS; CDR2 reads YYEKEE (reference sequence). This CDR3 is built from 14 residues.

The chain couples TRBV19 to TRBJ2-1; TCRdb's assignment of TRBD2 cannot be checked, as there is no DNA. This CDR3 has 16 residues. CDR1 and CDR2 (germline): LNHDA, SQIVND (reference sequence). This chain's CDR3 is CASSIGLADPYNEQFF.

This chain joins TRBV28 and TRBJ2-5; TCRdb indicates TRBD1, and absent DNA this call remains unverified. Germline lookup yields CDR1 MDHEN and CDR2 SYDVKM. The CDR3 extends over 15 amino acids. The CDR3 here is CASSFRTAPLETQYF. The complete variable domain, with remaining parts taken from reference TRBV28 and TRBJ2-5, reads DVKVTQSSRYLVKRTGEKVFLECVQDMDHENMFWYRQDPGLGLRLIYFSYDVKMKEKGDIPEGYSVSREKKERFSLILESASTNQTSMYLCASSFRTAPLETQYFGPGTRLLVL.

CDR3 loop: CASSRDSTYEQYF. The V and J genes are TRBV7-7 and TRBJ2-7. This CDR3 region has 13 residues. Germline assignment: CDR1 SSHAT and CDR2 FNYEAQ (reference sequence).

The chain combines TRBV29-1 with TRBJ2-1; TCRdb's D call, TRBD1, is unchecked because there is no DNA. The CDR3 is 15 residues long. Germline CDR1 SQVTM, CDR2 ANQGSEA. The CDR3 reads CSVQPGQGSYNEQFF.

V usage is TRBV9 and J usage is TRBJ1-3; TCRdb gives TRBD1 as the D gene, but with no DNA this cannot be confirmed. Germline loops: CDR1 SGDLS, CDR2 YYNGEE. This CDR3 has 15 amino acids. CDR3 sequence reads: CASSDGQHSGNTIYF.

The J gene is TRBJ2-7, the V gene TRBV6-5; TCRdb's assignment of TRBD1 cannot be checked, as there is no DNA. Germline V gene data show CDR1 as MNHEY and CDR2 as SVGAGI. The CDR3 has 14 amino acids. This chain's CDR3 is CASSLGAVSYEQYF.

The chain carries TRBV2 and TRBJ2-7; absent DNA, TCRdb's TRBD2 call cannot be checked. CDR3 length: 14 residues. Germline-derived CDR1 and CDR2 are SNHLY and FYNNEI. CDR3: CASLGLAASHEQYF.

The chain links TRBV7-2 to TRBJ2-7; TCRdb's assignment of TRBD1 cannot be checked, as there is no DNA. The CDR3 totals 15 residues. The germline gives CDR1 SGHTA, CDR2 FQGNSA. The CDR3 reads CASSLAPGPAYEQYF.

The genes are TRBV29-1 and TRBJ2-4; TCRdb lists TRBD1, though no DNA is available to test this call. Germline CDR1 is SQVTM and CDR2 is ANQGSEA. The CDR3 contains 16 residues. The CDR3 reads CSVEDGSQGAKNIQYF.

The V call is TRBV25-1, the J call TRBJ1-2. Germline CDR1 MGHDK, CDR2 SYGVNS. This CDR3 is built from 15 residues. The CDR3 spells CASSEYLGDSGGYTF.

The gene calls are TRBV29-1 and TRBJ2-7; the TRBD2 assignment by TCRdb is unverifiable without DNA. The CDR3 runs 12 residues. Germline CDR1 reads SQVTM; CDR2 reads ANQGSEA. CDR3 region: CSVRQSPVEQYF.

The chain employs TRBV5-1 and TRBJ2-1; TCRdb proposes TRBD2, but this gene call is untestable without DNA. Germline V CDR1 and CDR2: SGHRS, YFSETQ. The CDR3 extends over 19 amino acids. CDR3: CASSLGLAGGSYSYNEQFF.

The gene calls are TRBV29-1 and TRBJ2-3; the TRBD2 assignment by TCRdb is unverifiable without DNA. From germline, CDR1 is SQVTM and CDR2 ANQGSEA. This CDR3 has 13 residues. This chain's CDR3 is CSVDQETSVTQYF.

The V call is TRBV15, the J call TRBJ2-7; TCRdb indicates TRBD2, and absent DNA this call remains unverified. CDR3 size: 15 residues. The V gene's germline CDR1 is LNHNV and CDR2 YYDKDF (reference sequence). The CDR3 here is CATSKFSGNSYEQYF.

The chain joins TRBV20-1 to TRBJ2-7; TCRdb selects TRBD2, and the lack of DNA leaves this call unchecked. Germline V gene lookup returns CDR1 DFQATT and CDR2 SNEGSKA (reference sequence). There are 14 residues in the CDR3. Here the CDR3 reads CSAGDLAGVYEQYF.